Presented here are 29 T cell receptor beta chains from one specimen sequenced in a study of Graves' ophthalmopathy and Graves' hyperthyroidism. Investigators amplified TCR beta CDR3 regions from RNA transcripts. Second-round multiplex PCR came after first-round RT-PCR with HTBI primers. TCRdb reanalysed the multiplex PCR reads using MiXCR and keeps one entry per CDR3 protein. In the table there are about 1.2 million distinct CDR3 sequences, less than 45% of which are singletons. The source material was peripheral blood or thyroid tissue (not recorded which). The receptors shown here come from an adult man with Graves' hyperthyroidism.

The table lists this clonotype with many counts. The gene calls are TRBV12-3 or TRBV12-4 and TRBJ1-2; tentative D call: TRBD1 (5 bases). The CDR3 loop spans 12 amino acids. V shed 8 bases and J shed 4 bases, with 11 bases lying between them. This chain's CDR3 is CASGPRAYGYTF. CDR3 DNA: TGTGCCAGCGGCCCCAGGGCCTATGGCTACACCTTC.

The chain recombines TRBV5-1 with TRBJ2-5, with a weak D call TRBD2 (5 bases). With 0 bases removed from V and 2 bases from J, the gap between germline ends came to 11 bases. The CDR3 runs 15 residues. Germline CDR1 reads SGHRS; CDR2 reads YFSETQ. Here the CDR3 reads CASSLDTGKQETQYF. The DNA for the CDR3 is TGCGCCAGCAGCTTGGATACCGGGAAACAAGAGACCCAGTACTTC.

This sequence joins TRBV4-2 and TRBJ2-2; a possible D gene is TRBD1 (6 bases). The length of the CDR3 is 17 residues. Per germline, CDR1 LGHNA and CDR2 YNFKEQ. V gave up 3 bases and J gave up 0 bases, with 14 bases separating them. Here the CDR3 reads CASSHLRGRTNTGELFF. CDR3 sequence (DNA): TGTGCCAGCAGCCATCTCAGGGGTCGGACGAACACCGGGGAGCTGTTTTTT.

The rearrangement links TRBV11-2 to TRBJ2-5; D is possibly TRBD1 or TRBD2 (6 bases each). Trimming took off 0 bases at V and 6 bases at J, with 17 bases between the two ends. The CDR3 has 16 amino acids. Germline-derived CDR1 and CDR2 are SGHAT and FQNNGV. CDR3 loop: CASSLEGGSSVQTQYF. As DNA, the CDR3 is TGTGCCAGCAGCTTAGAAGGGGGGTCCAGCGTGCAGACCCAGTACTTC.

V is TRBV30 and J is TRBJ1-1; 9 bases agree with TRBD1. The CDR3 contains 15 residues. CDR1 is GTSNPN and CDR2 is SVGIG in the germline V gene (reference sequence). Losses at the gene ends were 3 bases for V and 2 bases for J; bases not matched to a gene: 7. The CDR3 loop is CAWRYRGLVNTEAFF. CDR3 DNA sequence: TGTGCCTGGAGGTACAGGGGGCTCGTTAACACTGAAGCTTTCTTT.

The chain combines TRBV7-9 with TRBJ1-1, with D possibly matching TRBD1 (6 bases). Germline values: CDR1 SEHNR, CDR2 FQNEAQ (reference sequence). The CDR3 is 12 residues long. V dropped 5 bases and J dropped 7 bases, with 11 bases sitting between them. CDR3 coding DNA: TGTGCCAGCAGCCTTCCGGGACATGAAGCTTTCTTT. It translates to CASSLPGHEAFF.

This clonotype occurred many times. The chain recombines TRBV19 with TRBJ2-7, with 12 bases matching TRBD2. The germline V gene encodes CDR1 LNHDA and CDR2 SQIVND (reference sequence). The V gene end was trimmed by 7 bases and the J gene end by 5 bases; junction bases not matched to a gene: 3. The CDR3 length is 13 residues. The CDR3: CASMTSGGHEQYF. In DNA form, the CDR3 reads TGTGCCAGTATGACTAGCGGGGGCCACGAGCAGTACTTC.

This clonotype was observed many times. This chain joins TRBV7-9 and TRBJ2-2; TRBD1 is a possible D gene (6 bases). The CDR3 sequence is 12 residues long. V was trimmed by 10 bases and J by 5 bases, leaving 11 bases between them. In germline, CDR1 is SEHNR, CDR2 FQNEAQ (reference sequence). The CDR3 DNA reads as TGTGCCATCCACAGGGAAACCGGGGAGCTGTTTTTT. This translates into CAIHRETGELFF.

Many counts were recorded for this clonotype. Here the CDR3 reads CSVGEGARGEKLFF. CDR3 nucleotide sequence: TGCAGCGTTGGGGAGGGGGCGCGAGGTGAAAAACTGTTTTTT. The chain uses TRBV29-1 and TRBJ1-4; 7 nucleotides match TRBD1. Germline-derived CDR1 and CDR2 are SQVTM and ANQGSEA. This CDR3 is 14 amino acids long. Trimming took 4 bases from V and 7 from J; bases not matched to a gene: 9.

Comment on this clonotype: This could be a read error, since a much larger clone is one nucleotide away. This chain links TRBV29-1 with TRBJ2-2; D may be TRBD1 (5 bases). V lost 1 base and J 3 bases, leaving 9 bases between the germline ends. This CDR3 region has 14 residues. Germline V CDR1 and CDR2: SQVTM, ANQGSEA. The CDR3 loop is CSVEGTWDTGELFF. In DNA, the CDR3 is TGCAGCGTTGAAGGGACATGGGACACCGGGGAGCTGTTTTTT.

J is TRBJ1-3 and V is TRBV7-9; D might be TRBD1 (6 bases). The germline V gene encodes CDR1 SEHNR and CDR2 FQNEAQ (reference sequence). This CDR3 contains 14 residues. V was clipped by 5 bases and J by 7 bases, with 15 bases between them. The CDR3, as DNA: TGTGCCAGCAGCCATCCGGGACAACTGAACACCATATATTTT. This encodes CASSHPGQLNTIYF.

This chain links TRBV4-1 with TRBJ1-6; tentatively, D is TRBD1 (6 bases). CDR1 is MGHRA, CDR2 YSYEKL, per germline. The CDR3 covers 17 residues. V lost 4 bases and J 10 bases, leaving 23 bases between the germline ends. The CDR3 here is CASSLDLAGGEYSPLHF. In DNA form, the CDR3 reads TGCGCCAGCAGCCTAGACCTCGCGGGGGGCGAGTACTCACCCCTCCACTTT.

V and J are TRBV20-1 and TRBJ2-7, with D perhaps matching TRBD1 or TRBD2 (6 bases each). Between the trimmed V and J ends, which lost 4 bases and 9 bases, there was a span of 22 bases. This CDR3 has 14 residues. The V gene's germline CDR1 is DFQATT and CDR2 SNEGSKA (reference sequence). The CDR3 bases are TGCAGTGCTAAACTAGGGTCTGTGGGGGGCGGGCAGTACTTC. Encoded protein: CSAKLGSVGGGQYF.

This clonotype was seen more than once but under ten times. The chain recombines TRBV12-3 or TRBV12-4 with TRBJ1-3, with D possibly being TRBD1 (5 bases). The CDR3 has 17 amino acids. Trimming left V 7 bases short and J 2 bases short, with 21 bases between. The CDR3 DNA follows: TGTGCCAGCATTCTTGGGGTTCTACGGGGCGCTGGAAACACCATATATTTT. Translation gives CASILGVLRGAGNTIYF.

This clonotype has ten or more counts. This rearrangement joins TRBV29-1 to TRBJ2-6, with D possibly matching TRBD1 (6 bases). This CDR3 spans 14 amino acids. V was shortened by 5 bases and J by 3 bases, with 11 bases between the two germline ends. Germline V gene data show CDR1 as SQVTM and CDR2 as ANQGSEA. This CDR3 is CSVRRQDGANVLTF. DNA for the CDR3: TGCAGCGTTCGCCGACAGGATGGGGCCAACGTCCTGACTTTC.

The chain uses TRBV5-8 and TRBJ2-5; either TRBD1 or TRBD2 may fit D (6 bases each). The CDR3 spans 15 residues. V was cut by 4 bases and J by 3 bases, with 16 bases left in between. Per germline, CDR1 SGHTS and CDR2 YDEGEE. The CDR3 coding sequence is TGTGCCAGCAGCCGCGGGACAACGAGGGAAGAGACCCAGTACTTC. Its protein product is CASSRGTTREETQYF.

The CDR3 here is CSARDPATNEAFF. The DNA for the CDR3 is TGCAGTGCTAGAGATCCGGCAACTAATGAAGCTTTCTTT. The chain links TRBV20-1 to TRBJ1-1, with D unclear. The CDR3 is 13 residues long. Germline V lookup: CDR1 DFQATT, CDR2 SNEGSKA (reference sequence). The V and J ends lost 0 bases and 7 bases respectively, with 12 bases between them.

This clonotype was seen repeatedly, ten times or more. This chain uses TRBV24-1 with TRBJ2-5; a possible D gene is TRBD2 (5 bases). Deletions cut 3 bases from V and 5 bases from J, with 15 bases between. The CDR3 loop spans 15 amino acids. Germline-derived CDR1 and CDR2 are KGHDR and SFDVKD. CDR3 protein: CATSDRTRDLETQYF. CDR3 coding DNA: TGTGCCACCAGTGATAGAACCCGGGATCTGGAGACCCAGTACTTC.

The table lists this clonotype with a few counts. The chain has TRBV6-5 and TRBJ1-5, with D maybe TRBD1 (5 bases). The ends were cut back, 6 bases at V and 3 bases at J, with 12 bases in the middle. Looked up from germline, CDR1 is MNHEY and CDR2 is SVGAGI. The CDR3 has 14 amino acids. This chain's CDR3 is CASRRGGINQPQHF. The CDR3 bases are TGTGCCAGCAGACGGGGGGGAATCAATCAGCCCCAGCATTTT.

In its sample, this clonotype was seen many times. V gene TRBV7-2 combines with J gene TRBJ1-1; D unclear. Germline-derived CDR1 and CDR2 are SGHTA and FQGNSA. The CDR3 consists of 11 residues. V was pared by 6 bases and J by 1 base, with 3 bases between. The CDR3 DNA follows: TGTGCCAGCAGGACGAACACTGAAGCTTTCTTT. Amino acids: CASRTNTEAFF.

The chain couples TRBV4-3 to TRBJ2-7; the D gene is possibly TRBD2 (7 bases). Germline V gene sequence: CDR1 LGHNA, CDR2 YSLEER. The CDR3 consists of 16 residues. Between the trimmed V and J ends, which lost 0 bases and 4 bases, there was a span of 16 bases. CDR3 amino acids: CASSQDYSGGVYEQYF. In nucleotides, the CDR3 is TGCGCCAGCAGCCAAGACTACTCGGGGGGCGTTTACGAGCAGTACTTC.

This clonotype showed up just once. The chain carries TRBV7-2 and TRBJ2-7; D gene unclear. V was shortened by 1 base and J by 4 bases, with 11 bases between the two germline ends. The CDR3 extends over 14 amino acids. The germline V gene encodes CDR1 SGHTA and CDR2 FQGNSA. The CDR3: CASSLGAGRYEQYF. CDR3 bases: TGTGCCAGCAGCTTAGGGGCAGGTCGATACGAGCAGTACTTC.

This clonotype has at least ten counts. CDR3 sequence reads: CSANPRGASPNSPLHF. DNA of the CDR3: TGCAGTGCTAACCCCCGGGGCGCAAGCCCCAATTCACCCCTCCACTTT. This chain joins TRBV20-1 and TRBJ1-6, with a weak D call TRBD1 (5 bases). The germline CDR1 and CDR2 sequences are DFQATT and SNEGSKA (reference sequence). Trimming stripped 4 bases from V and 7 bases from J, with 20 bases between. The CDR3 runs 16 residues.

This clonotype has a count of ten or more. The chain has TRBV5-8 and TRBJ2-6; 7 nucleotides align to TRBD1. Germline lookup yields CDR1 SGHTS and CDR2 YDEGEE. CDR3 length equals 19 residues. V lost 4 bases, J lost 1 base, and 14 bases stayed unmatched. The DNA of the CDR3 is TGTGCCAGCAGCGAGCAGACAGGGTTCGCGATATCTGGGGCCAACGTCCTGACTTTC. Amino acids: CASSEQTGFAISGANVLTF.

This clonotype was seen more than once but under ten times. The gene calls are TRBV6-5 and TRBJ2-7; D unclear. This CDR3 contains 14 residues. Per the germline V gene, CDR1 is MNHEY and CDR2 is SVGAGI. V lost 6 bases and J 5 bases, leaving 17 bases between the germline ends. The CDR3 spells CASSPPPPWDEQYF. The CDR3 DNA follows: TGTGCCAGCAGCCCTCCCCCTCCTTGGGACGAGCAGTACTTC.

The genes are TRBV15 and TRBJ1-1; possible D gene TRBD1, 5 bases. CDR1 and CDR2 (germline): LNHNV, YYDKDF (reference sequence). The CDR3 spans 15 residues. V dropped 0 bases and J dropped 4 bases, with 12 bases sitting between them. CDR3 sequence reads: CATSRDPQGATEAFF. Written as DNA, the CDR3 is TGTGCCACCAGCAGAGATCCCCAGGGAGCCACTGAAGCTTTCTTT.

This chain joins TRBV4-3 and TRBJ1-1; tentatively, D is TRBD1 (5 bases). Between the trimmed V and J ends, which lost 4 bases and 4 bases, there was a span of 13 bases. The CDR3 spans 14 residues. Germline CDR1 is LGHNA and CDR2 is YSLEER. The CDR3, as DNA: TGCGCCAGCAGCCGGGGGGGAGGGGTCACTGAAGCTTTCTTT. Translating gives CASSRGGGVTEAFF.

This clonotype was seen ten or more times. This chain links TRBV20-1 with TRBJ2-5; D is unresolved. CDR3 length: 12 amino acids. Germline CDR1 DFQATT, CDR2 SNEGSKA (reference sequence). V dropped 2 bases and J dropped 4 bases, with 8 bases sitting between them. CDR3 bases: TGCAGTGCTAGATTGTGGGGAGAGACCCAGTACTTC. Residues: CSARLWGETQYF.

This clonotype was observed many times. The rearrangement links TRBV7-9 to TRBJ1-3; TRBD1 is a possible D gene (5 bases). Germline-derived CDR1 and CDR2 are SEHNR and FQNEAQ (reference sequence). The ends were cut back, 3 bases at V and 5 bases at J, with 14 bases in the middle. The CDR3 loop spans 15 amino acids. CDR3 in amino acids: CASSFGARARNTIYF. For the CDR3, the DNA is TGTGCCAGCAGCTTTGGGGCCAGGGCCAGAAACACCATATATTTT. Supplemented by reference TRBV7-9 and TRBJ1-3, the full variable domain reads DTGVSQNPRHKITKRGQNVTFRCDPISEHNRLYWYRQTLGQGPEFLTYFQNEAQLEKSRLLSDRFSAERPKGSFSTLEIQRTEQGDSAMYLCASSFGARARNTIYFGEGSWLTVV.